This T cell receptor (beta chain) was sequenced for a study of blood T cell repertoires in COVID-19. Study-level background: The study drew acute and convalescent COVID-19 samples from the United States, Italy and Spain. T cells, B-cell-depleted T cells, or PBMCs supplied cDNA or gDNA.

The CDR3 is 14 residues long. Germline-derived CDR1 and CDR2 are SEHNR and FQNEAQ (reference sequence). V dropped 4 bases and J dropped 3; count of bases not matched to a gene: 4. TCRdb keeps only in-frame clones here, not all; method: immunoSEQ multiplex PCR. The repertoire holds about 97,000 clones, with 85% as singletons. The rearrangement uses TRBV7-9 and TRBJ1-2; 8 nucleotides agree with TRBD1. The sequence was obtained from a woman in her seventies with active or convalescent COVID-19. Material: peripheral blood. In nucleotides, the CDR3 is TGTGCCAGCAGCTCGAACAGGGGGGACTATGGCTACACCTTC. It translates to CASSSNRGDYGYTF.